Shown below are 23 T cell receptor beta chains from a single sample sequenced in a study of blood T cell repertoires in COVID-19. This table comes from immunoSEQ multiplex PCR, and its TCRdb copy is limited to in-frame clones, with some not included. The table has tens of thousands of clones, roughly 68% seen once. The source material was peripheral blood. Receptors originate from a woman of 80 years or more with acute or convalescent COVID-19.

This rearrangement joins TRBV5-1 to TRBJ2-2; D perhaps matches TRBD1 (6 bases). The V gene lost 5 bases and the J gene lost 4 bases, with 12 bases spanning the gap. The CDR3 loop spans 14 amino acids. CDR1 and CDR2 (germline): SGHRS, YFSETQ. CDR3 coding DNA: TGCGCCAGCAGACTAACAGGGCCCACCGGGGAGCTGTTTTTT. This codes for CASRLTGPTGELFF.

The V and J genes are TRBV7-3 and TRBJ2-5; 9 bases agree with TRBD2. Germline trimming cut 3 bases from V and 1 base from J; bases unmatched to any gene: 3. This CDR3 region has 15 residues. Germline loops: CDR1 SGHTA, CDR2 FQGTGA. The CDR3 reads CASSLSGRPQETQYF. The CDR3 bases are TGTGCCAGCAGCTTGAGCGGGAGGCCCCAAGAGACCCAGTACTTC.

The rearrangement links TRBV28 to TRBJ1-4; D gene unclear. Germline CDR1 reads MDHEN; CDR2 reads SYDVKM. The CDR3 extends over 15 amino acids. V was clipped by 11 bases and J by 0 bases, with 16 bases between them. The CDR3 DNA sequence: TGTGCCTCCCTTAGCGGGTCAGCAACTAATGAAAAACTGTTTTTT. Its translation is CASLSGSATNEKLFF.

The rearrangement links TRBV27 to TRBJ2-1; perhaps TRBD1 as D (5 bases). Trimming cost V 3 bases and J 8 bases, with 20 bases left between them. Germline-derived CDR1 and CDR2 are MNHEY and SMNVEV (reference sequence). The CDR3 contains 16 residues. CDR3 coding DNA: TGTGCCAGCAGTTTGCCGTTCGGGCAGGGTCTCTATGAGCAGTTCTTC. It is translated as CASSLPFGQGLYEQFF.

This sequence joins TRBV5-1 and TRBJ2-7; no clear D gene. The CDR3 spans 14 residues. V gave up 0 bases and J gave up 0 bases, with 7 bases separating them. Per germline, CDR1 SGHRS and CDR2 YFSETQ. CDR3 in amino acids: CASSLVAGSYEQYF. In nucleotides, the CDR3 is TGCGCCAGCAGCTTGGTTGCAGGCTCCTACGAGCAGTACTTC.

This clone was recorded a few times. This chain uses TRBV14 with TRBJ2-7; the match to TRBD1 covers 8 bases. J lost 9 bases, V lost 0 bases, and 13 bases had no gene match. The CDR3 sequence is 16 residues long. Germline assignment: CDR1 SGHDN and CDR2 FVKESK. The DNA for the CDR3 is TGTGCCAGCAGCCAAGACAGGGGGCGGATTCTACGAGGGCAGTACTTC. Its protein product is CASSQDRGRILRGQYF.

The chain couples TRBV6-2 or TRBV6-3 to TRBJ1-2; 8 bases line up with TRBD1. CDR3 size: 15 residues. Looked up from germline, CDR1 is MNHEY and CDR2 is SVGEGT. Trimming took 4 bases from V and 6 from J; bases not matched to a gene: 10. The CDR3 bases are TGTGCCAGCAGTTTGTGGCAGGGGGCTGTGGATGGCTACACCTTC. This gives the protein CASSLWQGAVDGYTF.

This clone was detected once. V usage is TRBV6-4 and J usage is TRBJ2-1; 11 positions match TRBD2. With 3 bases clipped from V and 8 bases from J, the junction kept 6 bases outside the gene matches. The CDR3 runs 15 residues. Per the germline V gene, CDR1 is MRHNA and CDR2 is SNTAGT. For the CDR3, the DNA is TGTGCCAGCAGTGATACTAGCGGGAGTGGCGATGAGCAGTTCTTC. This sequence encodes CASSDTSGSGDEQFF.

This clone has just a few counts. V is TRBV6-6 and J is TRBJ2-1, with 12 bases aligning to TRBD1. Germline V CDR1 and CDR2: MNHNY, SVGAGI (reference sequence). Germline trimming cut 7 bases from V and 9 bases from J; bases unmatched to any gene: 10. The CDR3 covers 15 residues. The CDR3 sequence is CASIRRDRGLGEQFF. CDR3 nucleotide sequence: TGTGCCAGCATCCGCCGGGACAGGGGGCTCGGTGAGCAGTTCTTC.

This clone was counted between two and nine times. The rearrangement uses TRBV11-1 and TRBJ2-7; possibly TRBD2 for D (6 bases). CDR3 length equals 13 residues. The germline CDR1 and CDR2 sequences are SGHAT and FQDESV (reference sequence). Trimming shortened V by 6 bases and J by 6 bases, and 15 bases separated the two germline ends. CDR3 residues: CASRRDGVGEQYF. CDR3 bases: TGTGCCAGCAGGCGGGACGGTGTCGGCGAGCAGTACTTC.

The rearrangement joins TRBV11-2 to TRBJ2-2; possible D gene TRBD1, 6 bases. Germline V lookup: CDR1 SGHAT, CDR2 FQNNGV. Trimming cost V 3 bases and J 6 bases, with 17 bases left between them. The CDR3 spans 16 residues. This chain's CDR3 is CASSFPPQGPPGELFF. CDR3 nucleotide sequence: TGTGCCAGCAGCTTTCCGCCACAGGGACCACCCGGGGAGCTGTTTTTT.

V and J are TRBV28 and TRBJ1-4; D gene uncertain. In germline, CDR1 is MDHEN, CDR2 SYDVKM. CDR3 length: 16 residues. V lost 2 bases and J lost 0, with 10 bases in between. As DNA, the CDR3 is TGTGCCAGCAGTTTAAGCGGACTCGCAACTAATGAAAAACTGTTTTTT. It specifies CASSLSGLATNEKLFF.

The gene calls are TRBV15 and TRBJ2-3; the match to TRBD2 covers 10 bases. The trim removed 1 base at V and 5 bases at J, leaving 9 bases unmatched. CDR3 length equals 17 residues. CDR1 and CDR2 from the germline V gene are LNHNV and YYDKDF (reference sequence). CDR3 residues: CATSRGLAGVGGDTQYF. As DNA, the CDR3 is TGTGCCACCAGCAGAGGGCTAGCGGGAGTCGGTGGAGATACGCAGTATTTT.

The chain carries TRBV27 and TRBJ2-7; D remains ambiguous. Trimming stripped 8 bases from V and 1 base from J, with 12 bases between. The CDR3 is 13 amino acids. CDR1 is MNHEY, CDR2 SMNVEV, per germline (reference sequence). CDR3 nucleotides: TGTGCCAGCTGCCGAGTCGGGTCCTACGAGCAGTACTTC. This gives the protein CASCRVGSYEQYF.

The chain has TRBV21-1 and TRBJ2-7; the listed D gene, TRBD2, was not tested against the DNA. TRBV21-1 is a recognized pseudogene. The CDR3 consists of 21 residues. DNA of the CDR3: TGTGCCAGCAGCCTATCCTCCTCCGGGACAGGGACTAGCGGGACTACCTACGAGCAGTACTTC. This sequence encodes CASSLSSSGTGTSGTTYEQYF.

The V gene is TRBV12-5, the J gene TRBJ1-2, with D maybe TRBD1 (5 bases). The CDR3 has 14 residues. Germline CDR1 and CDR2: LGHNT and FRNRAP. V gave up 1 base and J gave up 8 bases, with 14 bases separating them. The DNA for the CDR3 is TGTGCTAGTGGTTTGGGAACAGGCGCCGGGGGCTACACCTTC. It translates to CASGLGTGAGGYTF.

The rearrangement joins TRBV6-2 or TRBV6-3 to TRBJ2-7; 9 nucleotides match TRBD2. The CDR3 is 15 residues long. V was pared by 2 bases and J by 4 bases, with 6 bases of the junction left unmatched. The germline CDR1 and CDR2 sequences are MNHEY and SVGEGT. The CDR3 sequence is CASSYGSGSTYEQYF. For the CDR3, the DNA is TGTGCCAGCAGTTACGGTAGCGGGAGTACTTACGAGCAGTACTTC.

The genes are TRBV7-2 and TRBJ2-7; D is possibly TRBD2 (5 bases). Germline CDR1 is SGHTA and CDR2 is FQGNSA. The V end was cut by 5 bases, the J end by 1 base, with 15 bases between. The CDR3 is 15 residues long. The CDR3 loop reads CASSLRGFASYEQYF. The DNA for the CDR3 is TGTGCCAGCAGCCTAAGAGGGTTCGCATCCTACGAGCAGTACTTC.

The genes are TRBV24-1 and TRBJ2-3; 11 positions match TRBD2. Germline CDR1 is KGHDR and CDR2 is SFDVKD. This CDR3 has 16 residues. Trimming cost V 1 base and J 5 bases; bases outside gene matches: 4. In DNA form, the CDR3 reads TGTGCCACCAGTGATTTTAGCGGGAGGGCCAAAGATACGCAGTATTTT. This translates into CATSDFSGRAKDTQYF.

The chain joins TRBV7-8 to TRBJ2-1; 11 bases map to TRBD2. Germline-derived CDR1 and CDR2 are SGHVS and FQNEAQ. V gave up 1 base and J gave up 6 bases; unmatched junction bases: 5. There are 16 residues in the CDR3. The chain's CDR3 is CASSLVLAGGGNEQFF. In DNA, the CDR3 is TGTGCCAGCAGCTTAGTCCTAGCGGGAGGTGGCAATGAGCAGTTCTTC.

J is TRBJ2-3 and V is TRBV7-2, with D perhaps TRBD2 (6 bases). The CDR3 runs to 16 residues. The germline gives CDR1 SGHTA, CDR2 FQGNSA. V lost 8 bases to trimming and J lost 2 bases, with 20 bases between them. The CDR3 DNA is TGTGCCAGCTCCGAGCGGGCGGGCGGATACACAGATACGCAGTATTTT. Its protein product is CASSERAGGYTDTQYF.

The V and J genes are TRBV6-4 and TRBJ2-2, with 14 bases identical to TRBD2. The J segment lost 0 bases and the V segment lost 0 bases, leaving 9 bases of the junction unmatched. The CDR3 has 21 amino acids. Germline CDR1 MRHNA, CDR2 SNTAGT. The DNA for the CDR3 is TGTGCCAGCAGTGACTCTGGGACTAGCGGGAGCAGGAAATCGAACACCGGGGAGCTGTTTTTT. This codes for CASSDSGTSGSRKSNTGELFF.

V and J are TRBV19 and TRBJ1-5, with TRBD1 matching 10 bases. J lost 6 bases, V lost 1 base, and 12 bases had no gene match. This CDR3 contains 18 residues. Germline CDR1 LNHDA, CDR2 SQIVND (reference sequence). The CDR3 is CASSIVSRRQGARQPQHF. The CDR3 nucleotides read TGTGCCAGTAGTATAGTGAGTAGGAGACAGGGGGCGCGTCAGCCCCAGCATTTT. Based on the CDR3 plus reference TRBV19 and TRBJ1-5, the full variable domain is DGGITQSPKYLFRKEGQNVTLSCEQNLNHDAMYWYRQDPGQGLRLIYYSQIVNDFQKGDIAEGYSVSREKKESFPLTVTSAQKNPTAFYLCASSIVSRRQGARQPQHFGDGTRLSIL.